The 2 T cell receptor beta chains in this list originate from one sample, sequenced in a study of blood T cell repertoires in COVID-19 (dated by TCRdb to the early 2020s). Receptor libraries were prepared by the immunoSEQ multiplex PCR assay. TCRdb provides this immuneACCESS table in a form limited to in-frame rearrangements. Some clones are lacking; in checked studies, under half of them reflect an unresolved V gene, and why the rest are absent is not known. For this sample the table gives hundreds of thousands of clones, of which approximately 86% were detected only once. 3% of the sample is in the top ten clones. The sequenced sample consisted of peripheral blood. The receptor source for this set is a human donor in a cohort sampled during active COVID-19.

With respect to this clone: Other DNA sequences of this sample code for an identical CDR3. The rearrangement uses TRBV19 and TRBJ1-5, with TRBD1 matching 11 bases. CDR1 is LNHDA, CDR2 SQIVND, per germline (reference sequence). The CDR3 sequence is 14 residues long. The V gene end was trimmed by 6 bases and the J gene end by 4 bases; junction bases not matched to a gene: 2. CDR3 sequence: CASSGTGGNQPQHF. The DNA of the CDR3 is TGTGCCAGTAGCGGGACAGGGGGAAATCAGCCCCAGCATTTT. Combining the CDR3 with reference TRBV19 and TRBJ1-5 gives the whole variable domain DGGITQSPKYLFRKEGQNVTLSCEQNLNHDAMYWYRQDPGQGLRLIYYSQIVNDFQKGDIAEGYSVSREKKESFPLTVTSAQKNPTAFYLCASSGTGGNQPQHFGDGTRLSIL.

The J gene is TRBJ1-1, the V gene TRBV10-3; D possibly corresponds to TRBD1 (6 bases). Germline V gene lookup returns CDR1 ENHRY and CDR2 SYGVKD. Trimming cost V 1 base and J 4 bases, with 10 bases left between them. CDR3 length: 14 residues. The CDR3 loop is CAISELGGPTEAFF. As DNA, the CDR3 is TGTGCCATCAGTGAGTTAGGGGGTCCCACTGAAGCTTTCTTT.